This T cell receptor (beta chain) is from a study of yellow fever vaccine responses in identical twins. MiXCR was run by TCRdb on the RT-PCR reads, yielding one entry per CDR3 protein. This table has more than 15,000 distinct CDR3 sequences, approximately 79% appearing once. Germline values: CDR1 SGHAT, CDR2 FQNNGV. The CDR3 length is 16 residues. The V and J ends lost 4 bases and 6 bases respectively, with 18 bases between them. As to this clonotype: The antigen is undetermined.

Study outcomes and limitations: The authors reported partly convergent, partly personalized vaccine responses in identical twins.

The TCR sequence derives from a woman aged 18-30 years who received the yellow fever vaccine. The chain carries TRBV11-2 and TRBJ2-2; weak D call: TRBD2 (5 bases). The sample here was T cells from blood (PBMCs), unsorted or a sorted subset (not recorded which), taken before or after yellow fever vaccination (not recorded which). Here the CDR3 reads CASSSRFARGSGELFF. In DNA, the CDR3 is TGTGCCAGCAGCTCCCGCTTTGCTCGGGGATCCGGGGAGCTGTTTTTT.